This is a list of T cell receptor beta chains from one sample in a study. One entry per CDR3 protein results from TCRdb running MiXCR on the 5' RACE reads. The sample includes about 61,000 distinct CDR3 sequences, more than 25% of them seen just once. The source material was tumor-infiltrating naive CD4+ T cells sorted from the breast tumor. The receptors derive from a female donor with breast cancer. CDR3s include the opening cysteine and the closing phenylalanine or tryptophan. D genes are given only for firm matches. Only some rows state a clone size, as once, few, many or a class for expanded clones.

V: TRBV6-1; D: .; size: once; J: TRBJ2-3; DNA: TGTACCAGCTCCATAGAGCGGATCACAGATACGCAGTATTTT; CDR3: CTSSIERITDTQYF
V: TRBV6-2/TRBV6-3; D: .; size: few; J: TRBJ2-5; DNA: TGTGCCAGCAGGCCTCAGGCCCGTCGAGAGACCCAGTACTTC; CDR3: CASRPQARRETQYF
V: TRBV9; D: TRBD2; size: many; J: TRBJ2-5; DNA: TGTGCCAGCAGCGCCACTAGCGGGGGGCTTGAGGAGACCCAGTACTTC; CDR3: CASSATSGGLEETQYF
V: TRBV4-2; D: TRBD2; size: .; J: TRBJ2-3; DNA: TGTGCCAGCAGCCGGGGGGGAGATACGCAGTATTTT; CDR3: CASSRGGDTQYF
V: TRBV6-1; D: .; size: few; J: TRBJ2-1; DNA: TGTGCCAGCAGTGATTCATACGGAAATGAGCAGTTCTTC; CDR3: CASSDSYGNEQFF
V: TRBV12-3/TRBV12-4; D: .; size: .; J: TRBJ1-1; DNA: TGTGCCAGCAGTTTGGATGCGGGCACTGAAGCTTTCTTT; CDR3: CASSLDAGTEAFF
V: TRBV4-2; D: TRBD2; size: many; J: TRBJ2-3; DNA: TGTGCCAGCAGCCAAGATTCGCGGGAGTGGGGAAAGACGCAGTATTTT; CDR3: CASSQDSREWGKTQYF
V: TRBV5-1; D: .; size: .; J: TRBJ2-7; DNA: TGCGCCAGCGGCGTCGGGGGGCGGCTCTACGAGCAGTACTTC; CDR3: CASGVGGRLYEQYF
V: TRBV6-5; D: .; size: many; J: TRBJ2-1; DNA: TGTGCCAGCAGTTACTCGTCTAGTGGCGGGGGCTTCTACAATGAGCAGTTCTTC; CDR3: CASSYSSSGGGFYNEQFF
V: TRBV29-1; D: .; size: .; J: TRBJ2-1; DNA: TGCAGCGTGGACAGCATTGGCTACTATGAGCAGTTCTTC; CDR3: CSVDSIGYYEQFF